One T cell receptor (beta chain) is described in this entry. Sequenced by immunoSEQ multiplex PCR; TCRdb stores in-frame clones only, minus some. Of approximately 350,000 clones in the sample, around 91% are singletons; the top ten hold 2.5% to 4%. The data were obtained in a study of blood T cell repertoires in COVID-19. The CDR3 loop spans 14 amino acids. Germline V lookup: CDR1 SGHNT, CDR2 YENEEA. V shed 4 bases and J shed 2 bases, with 11 bases lying between them. The sample was peripheral blood. The clonotype originates from a young woman who had recovered from COVID-19. This chain joins TRBV11-3 and TRBJ1-1; D gene unclear. This chain's CDR3 is CASSSRLANTEAFF. In DNA form, the CDR3 reads TGTGCCAGCAGCTCCAGACTGGCAAACACTGAAGCTTTCTTT. Filled out from reference TRBV11-3 and TRBJ1-1, the complete variable domain reads EAGVVQSPRYKIIEKKQPVAFWCNPISGHNTLYWYLQNLGQGPELLIRYENEEAVDDSQLPKDRFSAERLKGVDSTLKIQPAELGDSAVYLCASSSRLANTEAFFGQGTRLTVV.